Below are 32 T cell receptor beta chains sequenced from a single sample in a study of response to subunit inactivated influenza vaccine. From the RT-PCR reads, TCRdb called clonotypes with MiXCR, one entry per CDR3 protein. There are about 650,000 distinct CDR3 sequences in the sample; about a sixth occur only once, and under 14% lies in the top ten. The sample here was PBMCs from blood, taken 11 to 12 days after vaccination. All receptors come from a man in his fifties or sixties who received an inactivated influenza vaccine.

This clonotype was seen more than once but under ten times. This chain uses TRBV11-2 with TRBJ2-5, with TRBD1 matching over 7 bases. J lost 3 bases, V lost 5 bases, and 18 bases had no gene match. The germline V gene has CDR1 SGHAT and CDR2 FQNNGV. The CDR3 is made up of 18 amino acids. The chain's CDR3 is CASSPLFRLRGSKETQYF. CDR3 DNA sequence: TGTGCCAGCAGCCCCCTTTTTCGTCTCAGGGGGTCGAAAGAGACCCAGTACTTC.

The V call is TRBV14, the J call TRBJ2-7; no firm D call. Germline V gene data show CDR1 as SGHDN and CDR2 as FVKESK. The germline V and J ends were trimmed by 0 bases and 3 bases, with 21 bases remaining between them. This CDR3 has 18 residues. CDR3 coding DNA: TGTGCCAGCAGCCAAGACAGATTACTGGCGCGCGACCTCTACGAGCAGTACTTC. Translating it yields CASSQDRLLARDLYEQYF.

There are a few counts of this clonotype. The CDR3 reads CASTGGASKNIQYF. CDR3 nucleotides: TGTGCCAGCACAGGGGGCGCATCCAAAAACATTCAGTACTTC. The V gene is TRBV28, the J gene TRBJ2-4; 8 bases line up with TRBD1. The CDR3 extends over 14 amino acids. In germline, CDR1 is MDHEN, CDR2 SYDVKM. With V trimmed by 7 bases and J by 2 bases, 4 bases remained unmatched.

The rearrangement links TRBV25-1 to TRBJ2-1; 7 bases agree with TRBD1. Germline-derived CDR1 and CDR2 are MGHDK and SYGVNS. The CDR3 totals 11 residues. The V segment lost 3 bases and the J segment 11 bases; nucleotides outside the gene matches: 1. CDR3 sequence reads: CASSETGQQFF. In DNA form, the CDR3 reads TGTGCCAGCAGTGAGACAGGGCAGCAGTTCTTC.

This clonotype was picked up a small number of times. The rearrangement links TRBV29-1 to TRBJ2-1; D uncertain. Trimming left V 0 bases short and J 5 bases short, with 8 bases between. The length of the CDR3 is 13 residues. Per the germline V gene, CDR1 is SQVTM and CDR2 is ANQGSEA. The CDR3: CSVEDIRDNEQFF. The CDR3 DNA reads TGCAGCGTTGAAGATATCCGGGACAATGAGCAGTTCTTC.

This clonotype was seen a handful of times. The V and J genes are TRBV5-1 and TRBJ2-5; the D is unclear. V lost 4 bases to trimming and J lost 5 bases, with 15 bases between them. The CDR3 has 14 residues. The germline gives CDR1 SGHRS, CDR2 YFSETQ. The CDR3 nucleotides are TGCGCCAGCAGCCCGGCCTCCTCTGCGGAGACCCAGTACTTC. As protein: CASSPASSAETQYF. The full variable domain, rest sourced from reference TRBV5-1 and TRBJ2-5, is KAGVTQTPRYLIKTRGQQVTLSCSPISGHRSVSWYQQTPGQGLQFLFEYFSETQRNKGNFPGRFSGRQFSNSRSEMNVSTLELGDSALYLCASSPASSAETQYFGPGTRLLVL.

This clonotype occurred many times. The chain uses TRBV9 and TRBJ2-1, with unresolved D. The length of the CDR3 is 14 residues. Germline CDR1 SGDLS, CDR2 YYNGEE. With 0 bases removed from V and 9 bases from J, the gap between germline ends came to 13 bases. Written as DNA, the CDR3 is TGTGCCAGCAGCGTAGCCAGCTTATGGGGTGAGCAGTTCTTC. The encoded protein is CASSVASLWGEQFF.

The rearrangement links TRBV20-1 to TRBJ1-1; D is uncertain. V was cut by 5 bases and J by 1 base, with 11 bases left in between. Germline CDR1 is DFQATT and CDR2 is SNEGSKA (reference sequence). There are 13 residues in the CDR3. CDR3 protein: CSAAYWGNTEAFF. CDR3 DNA: TGCAGTGCTGCCTACTGGGGGAACACTGAAGCTTTCTTT.

This clonotype was seen only a few times. A read error may produce the germline difference seen at one junction end. The chain links TRBV7-6 to TRBJ2-3, with 13 bases fitting TRBD2. The CDR3 is made up of 15 amino acids. Looked up from germline, CDR1 is SGHVS and CDR2 is FNYEAQ. CDR3 amino acids: CASSLGLAGVDTQYF. CDR3 nucleotides: TGTGCCAGCAGTTTAGGACTAGCGGGAGTTGATACGCAGTATTTT.

This clonotype was detected a few times. The gene calls are TRBV20-1 and TRBJ1-2; no definite D call. The CDR3 sequence is 11 residues long. CDR1 and CDR2 (germline): DFQATT, SNEGSKA (reference sequence). Trimming took 7 bases from V and 1 from J, leaving 7 bases between them. The CDR3 spells CSVTLNYGYTF. The CDR3 coding sequence is TGCAGTGTTACTCTTAACTATGGCTACACCTTC.

This clonotype was detected a few times. The V call is TRBV5-1, the J call TRBJ2-1; 8 bases align to TRBD1. The germline CDR1 and CDR2 sequences are SGHRS and YFSETQ. The trim removed 2 bases at V and 9 bases at J, leaving 1 base unmatched. The CDR3 has 12 residues. The CDR3 protein is CASSFTGGEQFF. As DNA, the CDR3 is TGCGCCAGCAGCTTCACAGGGGGTGAGCAGTTCTTC.

V is TRBV20-1 and J is TRBJ1-1; D gene unclear. Trimming pared 4 bases from V and 4 bases from J, leaving 19 bases between. Germline V gene lookup returns CDR1 DFQATT and CDR2 SNEGSKA (reference sequence). This CDR3 comprises 15 residues. The CDR3 is CSATSRSVRATEAFF. The CDR3 nucleotides read TGCAGTGCTACCTCCCGCTCTGTTCGAGCCACTGAAGCTTTCTTT.

This clonotype was detected only a few times. The chain recombines TRBV7-2 with TRBJ1-6; D not certain. Trimming stripped 3 bases from V and 0 bases from J, with 6 bases between. Germline CDR1 and CDR2: SGHTA and FQGNSA. This CDR3 is 15 amino acids long. As DNA, the CDR3 is TGTGCCAGCAGCTTTGCGAGCTCCTATAATTCACCCCTCCACTTT. Translated, it gives CASSFASSYNSPLHF.

This clonotype was recorded a few times. This chain links TRBV29-1 with TRBJ2-7; D is perhaps TRBD1 (5 bases). Looked up from germline, CDR1 is SQVTM and CDR2 is ANQGSEA. There are 12 residues in the CDR3. V lost 4 bases, J lost 2 bases, and 9 bases lay in between. CDR3 region: CSVGQNTYEQYF. CDR3 nucleotide sequence: TGCAGCGTTGGACAGAATACCTACGAGCAGTACTTC.

The rearrangement uses TRBV5-1 and TRBJ2-7; TRBD1 aligns across 9 bases. Germline V gives CDR1 SGHRS, CDR2 YFSETQ. The CDR3 loop spans 13 amino acids. V lost 7 bases to trimming and J lost 4 bases; unmatched junction nucleotides: 6. The CDR3 loop is CASSRDREYEQYF. DNA for the CDR3: TGCGCCAGCTCACGGGACAGGGAGTACGAGCAGTACTTC.

The chain recombines TRBV20-1 with TRBJ2-1, with no clear D. CDR1 and CDR2 (germline): DFQATT, SNEGSKA (reference sequence). This CDR3 has 18 amino acids. V was pared by 0 bases and J by 0 bases, with 18 bases between. For the CDR3, the DNA is TGCAGTGCTAGAGATCGCGGTAGCCTCGTAGGCTCCTACAATGAGCAGTTCTTC. The encoded protein is CSARDRGSLVGSYNEQFF.

This chain uses TRBV12-3 or TRBV12-4 with TRBJ2-1; TRBD1 matches 8 bases. The V gene end was trimmed by 7 bases and the J gene end by 3 bases; junction bases not matched to a gene: 8. The CDR3 consists of 15 residues. CDR3 DNA: TGTGCCAGCACTCACGGACAGGGCCGCTACAATGAGCAGTTCTTC. Protein sequence: CASTHGQGRYNEQFF.

This clonotype was seen more than once but under ten times. CDR3 in amino acids: CASSPNLGSYNEQFF. The DNA of the CDR3 is TGTGCCAGCAGCCCCAATCTGGGTAGTTACAATGAGCAGTTCTTC. The chain carries TRBV5-6 and TRBJ2-1; D is ambiguous. Germline assignment: CDR1 SGHDT and CDR2 YYEEEE. V gave up 4 bases and J gave up 4 bases, with 15 bases separating them. This CDR3 spans 15 amino acids.

Here the CDR3 reads CASSLRDRANEKLFF. The DNA for the CDR3 is TGTGCCAGCAGTCTCCGGGACCGAGCTAATGAAAAACTGTTTTTT. J is TRBJ1-4 and V is TRBV6-1, with a weak D call TRBD1 (5 bases). The CDR3 length is 15 residues. From germline, CDR1 is MNHNS and CDR2 SASEGT. V was cut by 5 bases and J by 3 bases, with 13 bases left in between.

As concerns this clonotype: At one boundary the junction diverges from the germline segment, which might be a read error. The chain couples TRBV2 to TRBJ2-7, with D possibly being TRBD1 or TRBD2 (5 bases each). The CDR3 length is 14 residues. Per germline, CDR1 SNHLY and CDR2 FYNNEI. This chain's CDR3 is CASSEVRGGYEQHF. The CDR3 DNA sequence: TGTGCCAGCAGTGAAGTGAGGGGTGGATACGAGCAGCACTTC.

The chain employs TRBV6-5 and TRBJ2-1, with TRBD1 as a possible D gene (6 bases). V was cut by 0 bases and J by 4 bases, with 10 bases left in between. The CDR3 has 15 residues. CDR1 MNHEY and CDR2 SVGAGI come from the germline V gene. The CDR3, as DNA: TGTGCCAGCAGTTACTCACAGGGCTCTTACAATGAGCAGTTCTTC. Amino acid sequence: CASSYSQGSYNEQFF.

This clonotype appeared a few times. CDR3: CASGGAGELFF. The CDR3 coding sequence is TGCGCCAGCGGGGGAGCCGGGGAGCTGTTTTTT. The chain recombines TRBV10-2 with TRBJ2-2; D possibly uses TRBD1 or TRBD2 (5 bases each). The CDR3 is made up of 11 amino acids. Trimming left V 8 bases short and J 6 bases short, with 7 bases between. Germline V gene sequence: CDR1 WSHSY, CDR2 SAAADI.

This sequence joins TRBV4-3 and TRBJ2-3; the match to TRBD2 covers 8 bases. Unmatched junction bases numbered 9, after V lost 1 base and J lost 3 bases. Per the germline V gene, CDR1 is LGHNA and CDR2 is YSLEER. The CDR3 loop spans 17 amino acids. For the CDR3, the DNA is TGCGCCAGCAGCCAAGTCAGTCAGGCGGGAGGAACAGATACGCAGTATTTT. Protein: CASSQVSQAGGTDTQYF.

This clonotype was picked up a small number of times. The gene calls are TRBV5-5 and TRBJ1-1; D is undetermined. CDR3 length equals 16 residues. The germline V gene has CDR1 SGHKS and CDR2 YYEKEE (reference sequence). V lost 1 base and J 3 bases, leaving 16 bases between the germline ends. This CDR3 reads CASSLTNAGVDTEAFF. The CDR3, as DNA: TGTGCCAGCAGCTTGACAAATGCCGGGGTCGACACTGAAGCTTTCTTT.

This chain links TRBV29-1 with TRBJ1-2, with D unclear. V was cut by 5 bases and J by 0 bases, with 4 bases left in between. The germline CDR1 and CDR2 sequences are SQVTM and ANQGSEA. This CDR3 comprises 11 residues. CDR3 in DNA: TGCAGCGTTAGTACTAACTATGGCTACACCTTC. Translating gives CSVSTNYGYTF.

The V and J genes are TRBV28 and TRBJ2-2; maybe TRBD1 (6 bases). Germline CDR1 MDHEN, CDR2 SYDVKM. The CDR3 has 15 residues. The ends were cut back, 6 bases at V and 4 bases at J, with 15 bases in the middle. CDR3 DNA sequence: TGTGCCAGCAGCCAGATCACAGGGCTCACCGGGGAGCTGTTTTTT. It translates to CASSQITGLTGELFF.

The J gene is TRBJ2-5, the V gene TRBV5-1, with 8 bases matching TRBD1. The CDR3 spans 15 residues. Unmatched junction bases numbered 9, after V lost 4 bases and J lost 4 bases. Germline-derived CDR1 and CDR2 are SGHRS and YFSETQ. The CDR3 protein is CASSPPQTGGETQYF. The CDR3 DNA reads as TGCGCCAGCAGCCCACCACAAACAGGGGGAGAGACCCAGTACTTC.

This clonotype was counted many times. This rearrangement joins TRBV7-9 to TRBJ1-1; D may be TRBD1 (5 bases). CDR3 size: 15 residues. The germline V gene encodes CDR1 SEHNR and CDR2 FQNEAQ (reference sequence). Trimming removed 1 base from V and 5 bases from J, with 14 bases in between. The CDR3 loop reads CASSLELGGRTEAFF. The CDR3 region has the DNA TGTGCCAGCAGCTTAGAGCTCGGGGGACGGACTGAAGCTTTCTTT. The whole variable domain, remainder taken from reference TRBV7-9 and TRBJ1-1, is DTGVSQNPRHKITKRGQNVTFRCDPISEHNRLYWYRQTLGQGPEFLTYFQNEAQLEKSRLLSDRFSAERPKGSFSTLEIQRTEQGDSAMYLCASSLELGGRTEAFFGQGTRLTVV.

This clonotype was observed a handful of times. The chain couples TRBV4-2 to TRBJ2-3; possibly TRBD2 for D (6 bases). CDR1 is LGHNA, CDR2 YNFKEQ, per germline. There are 15 residues in the CDR3. V dropped 1 base and J dropped 6 bases, with 14 bases sitting between them. The CDR3 region has the DNA TGTGCCAGCAGCCAAGGTGCCCAGGGAGGCGATACGCAGTATTTT. This sequence encodes CASSQGAQGGDTQYF.

The rearrangement joins TRBV12-3 or TRBV12-4 to TRBJ2-3; TRBD2 aligns across 14 bases. This CDR3 comprises 17 residues. The chain's CDR3 is CTLSPGTSGGSTDTQYF. The CDR3 nucleotides read TGTACCCTCTCGCCTGGGACTAGCGGGGGTAGCACAGATACGCAGTATTTT.

This chain uses TRBV12-3 or TRBV12-4 with TRBJ2-1; D unclear. The CDR3 runs 14 residues. Deletions cut 4 bases from V and 4 bases from J, with 11 bases between. CDR3: CASSSISLYNEQFF. In DNA, the CDR3 is TGTGCCAGCAGTTCTATCAGCCTATACAATGAGCAGTTCTTC.

The chain employs TRBV7-2 and TRBJ2-5; 7 nucleotides match TRBD1. This CDR3 contains 16 residues. V shed 4 bases, J shed 8 bases, and the junction held 16 bases outside the gene matches. From germline, CDR1 is SGHTA and CDR2 FQGNSA. CDR3 coding DNA: TGTGCCAGCAGCTCACCGGGACAGCGAACCAAGAGAACCCAGTACTTC. This gives the protein CASSSPGQRTKRTQYF.